This entry features one T cell receptor (beta chain) sequence. The data originate from a study of OX40 agonist ivuxolimab in advanced cancers. Study-level information: Prior checkpoint blockade (anti-PD-1, anti-PD-L1 or anti-CTLA-4) was permitted; roughly 40% had it.

The CDR3 runs 15 residues. Germline V gene data show CDR1 as SGHRS and CDR2 as YFSETQ. The V and J ends lost 0 bases and 6 bases, in that order; junction bases with no gene match: 5. The assay was immunoSEQ multiplex PCR, and TCRdb's table has in-frame clones only and misses some. The data contain about 48,000 clones, around 84% of them seen just once; the ten biggest clones take up roughly 9.9%. The sample consisted of CD4+ or CD8+ T cells sorted from blood, taken in a trial of the OX40 agonist ivuxolimab. The J gene is TRBJ2-3, the V gene TRBV5-1; 9 nucleotides agree with TRBD2. This clonotype originated in an adult with an advanced solid tumor such as melanoma, head and neck, liver or kidney cancer. CDR3 DNA sequence: TGCGCCAGCAGCTTGGGTGGGACTAGCAAGGATACGCAGTATTTT. It translates to CASSLGGTSKDTQYF.